Shown below are 27 T cell receptor beta chains from a single sample sequenced in a study of human T cells and chemical hapten exposure. Time point reported: patch test 2, 6 weeks after DPC sensitization. Treatment specified: therapeutic diphenylcyclopropenone sensitization with weekly scalp DPC. A single record per CDR3 protein comes from TCRdb applying MiXCR to the RACE reads. The sample holds some 80,000 distinct CDR3 sequences; 9.5% to 13% are singletons and the top ten take around 1.5%. The sample was whole blood, taken in connection with sensitization to the hapten diphenylcyclopropenone (DPC). The source is a man between 18 and 35 years old with alopecia areata. Some clones in this sample may be carry-over from other donors' samples.

This clonotype has more than one count but fewer than ten. This sequence joins TRBV9 and TRBJ2-5, with TRBD1 matching over 8 bases. Germline trimming cut 3 bases from V and 7 bases from J; bases unmatched to any gene: 8. The CDR3 is 14 residues long. Looked up from germline, CDR1 is SGDLS and CDR2 is YYNGEE. CDR3 in amino acids: CASSAVRGQGTQYF. The CDR3 coding sequence is TGTGCCAGCAGCGCAGTCAGGGGGCAGGGGACCCAGTACTTC.

This clonotype has a handful of counts. The V gene is TRBV28, the J gene TRBJ2-7, with D perhaps TRBD2 (6 bases). Per the germline V gene, CDR1 is MDHEN and CDR2 is SYDVKM. V dropped 5 bases and J dropped 3 bases, with 23 bases sitting between them. This CDR3 spans 17 amino acids. CDR3 amino acids: CASSRQMVGEVSYEQYF. As DNA, the CDR3 is TGTGCCAGCAGTAGGCAGATGGTTGGGGAGGTTAGCTACGAGCAGTACTTC.

This clonotype was found many times. Written as DNA, the CDR3 is TGCAGTGCTAGAGATCGCCTGGGGGAAGGAAATTCACCCCTCCACTTT. Amino acids: CSARDRLGEGNSPLHF. The chain links TRBV20-1 to TRBJ1-6; D might be TRBD1 (5 bases). The germline V gene has CDR1 DFQATT and CDR2 SNEGSKA (reference sequence). This CDR3 region has 16 residues. Trimming left V 0 bases short and J 7 bases short, with 16 bases between.

Only a few counts were recorded for this clonotype. This chain joins TRBV5-1 and TRBJ2-7; D remains unclear. Germline V gene data show CDR1 as SGHRS and CDR2 as YFSETQ. The CDR3 has 15 amino acids. V lost 3 bases and J 2 bases, leaving 15 bases between the germline ends. The chain's CDR3 is CASSWGSGLPYEQYF. The DNA of the CDR3 is TGCGCCAGCAGCTGGGGTTCGGGCCTTCCCTACGAGCAGTACTTC.

The chain uses TRBV5-1 and TRBJ2-3; 7 bases agree with TRBD1. V lost 3 bases, J lost 4 bases, and 11 bases stayed unmatched. Germline assignment: CDR1 SGHRS and CDR2 YFSETQ. The CDR3 is 16 amino acids. CDR3 DNA: TGCGCCAGCAGCTCGACAGGGCCCCTCTTTTCAGATACGCAGTATTTT. Its protein is CASSSTGPLFSDTQYF.

This sequence joins TRBV28 and TRBJ1-2; no clear D gene. This CDR3 region has 15 residues. V lost 5 bases to trimming and J lost 0 bases, with 13 bases between them. The germline V gene has CDR1 MDHEN and CDR2 SYDVKM. The CDR3 region has the DNA TGTGCCAGCAGTCGATGGGGAGATTCTAACTATGGCTACACCTTC. It is translated as CASSRWGDSNYGYTF.

The V and J genes are TRBV20-1 and TRBJ1-5; D uncertain. V shed 5 bases and J shed 5 bases, with 10 bases lying between them. The CDR3 runs to 12 residues. Germline values: CDR1 DFQATT, CDR2 SNEGSKA (reference sequence). The CDR3: CSAFDRDQPQHF. The CDR3 coding sequence is TGCAGTGCTTTTGACCGCGATCAGCCCCAGCATTTT.

The CDR3 coding sequence is TGTGCCAGCAGTTACGATCCGAGGTTTAATGGCTACACCTTC. This encodes CASSYDPRFNGYTF. V gene TRBV6-6 combines with J gene TRBJ1-2; D gene ambiguous. This CDR3 comprises 14 residues. Trimming pared 2 bases from V and 6 bases from J, leaving 13 bases between. CDR1 MNHNY and CDR2 SVGAGI come from the germline V gene (reference sequence).

This clonotype has a count of ten or more. This chain links TRBV28 with TRBJ2-7; 7 nucleotides line up with TRBD1. J lost 0 bases, V lost 8 bases, and 7 bases had no gene match. Germline loops: CDR1 MDHEN, CDR2 SYDVKM. The CDR3 totals 14 residues. CDR3 residues: CASLRGQSSYEQYF. The CDR3 DNA follows: TGTGCCAGCCTAAGGGGACAGTCCTCCTACGAGCAGTACTTC.

This clonotype was detected a few times. This chain joins TRBV20-1 and TRBJ2-5, with D perhaps matching TRBD1 (6 bases). CDR1 DFQATT and CDR2 SNEGSKA come from the germline V gene (reference sequence). The CDR3 is 14 amino acids. Trimming took off 0 bases at V and 3 bases at J, with 11 bases between the two ends. The CDR3, as DNA: TGCAGTGCTAGAGATATAGGGGGAGAAGAGACCCAGTACTTC. Residues: CSARDIGGEETQYF.

Ten or more counts support this clonotype. In nucleotides, the CDR3 is TGTGCCAGCAGCTTAACAGGGATCCAAGAGACCCAGTACTTC. Protein: CASSLTGIQETQYF. This chain connects TRBV7-8 to TRBJ2-5; perhaps TRBD1 as D (6 bases). Germline values: CDR1 SGHVS, CDR2 FQNEAQ. The germline V and J ends were trimmed by 2 bases and 1 base, with 8 bases remaining between them. This CDR3 spans 14 amino acids.

Many counts were recorded for this clonotype. The V call is TRBV6-2 or TRBV6-3, the J call TRBJ2-5; the match to TRBD1 covers 8 bases. The CDR3 has 15 residues. With V trimmed by 6 bases and J by 5 bases, 11 bases remained unmatched. CDR1 and CDR2 (germline): MNHEY, SVGEGT. This CDR3 reads CASSRDRGRRETQYF. In DNA, the CDR3 is TGTGCCAGCAGCCGCGACAGGGGTCGTAGGGAGACCCAGTACTTC.

Many counts were recorded for this clonotype. The chain uses TRBV19 and TRBJ2-5, with 10 bases aligning to TRBD2. Trimming took 4 bases from V and 1 from J; bases not matched to a gene: 6. This CDR3 is 16 amino acids long. Germline CDR1 LNHDA, CDR2 SQIVND (reference sequence). The CDR3 DNA reads as TGTGCCAGTAGTAACGGACTAGCGGCCCTCCAAGAGACCCAGTACTTC. The encoded protein is CASSNGLAALQETQYF.

About this clonotype: It is likely a read error, because the conserved phenylalanine at the end of the CDR3 is missing. It is unclear where the CDR3 begins or ends on the DNA, so no DNA is shown, and the CDR3 is as TCRdb lists it. This chain links TRBV9 with TRBJ1-2; the table's D call of TRBD1 was not tested on the DNA. The CDR3 length equals 13 residues, ends included. Germline loops: CDR1 SGDLS, CDR2 YYNGEE. The CDR3 loop is CASSVAGGGRLHL.

This clonotype was counted between two and nine times. V and J are TRBV2 and TRBJ2-7; D call uncertain. V was pared by 6 bases and J by 2 bases, with 11 bases between. Germline CDR1 is SNHLY and CDR2 is FYNNEI. CDR3 size: 13 residues. CDR3 protein: CASRIRSTYEQYV. The CDR3 bases are TGTGCCAGCAGAATAAGGTCCACCTACGAGCAGTACGTC.

In its sample, this clonotype was seen a few times. The chain combines TRBV7-8 with TRBJ1-2; 9 bases map to TRBD1. The junction had 9 bases not matched to a gene; V was cut back by 4 bases and J by 0 bases. The CDR3 is 17 residues long. Germline CDR1 SGHVS, CDR2 FQNEAQ. This CDR3 reads CASSSRLRDRANYGYTF. CDR3 nucleotide sequence: TGTGCCAGCAGCTCTCGACTACGGGACAGGGCTAACTATGGCTACACCTTC.

The chain uses TRBV10-3 and TRBJ2-2, with TRBD1 identical over 8 bases. This CDR3 has 15 amino acids. The germline V gene encodes CDR1 ENHRY and CDR2 SYGVKD. Trimming took 7 bases from V and 3 from J; bases not matched to a gene: 7. The CDR3 nucleotides read TGTGCCATCACCACGGGACAGGATTACACCGGGGAGCTGTTTTTT. Residues: CAITTGQDYTGELFF.

This clonotype was observed a few times. The chain employs TRBV28 and TRBJ2-7; 7 bases are a match to TRBD1. Germline lookup yields CDR1 MDHEN and CDR2 SYDVKM. Trimming cost V 8 bases and J 5 bases; bases outside gene matches: 6. This CDR3 comprises 12 residues. CDR3 loop: CASASRGNEQYF. Written as DNA, the CDR3 is TGTGCCAGCGCCAGCAGGGGGAACGAGCAGTACTTC. The full variable domain, in which reference TRBV28 and TRBJ2-7 provide the parts outside the CDR3, is DVKVTQSSRYLVKRTGEKVFLECVQDMDHENMFWYRQDPGLGLRLIYFSYDVKMKEKGDIPEGYSVSREKKERFSLILESASTNQTSMYLCASASRGNEQYFGPGTRLTVT.

A few counts support this clonotype. The chain employs TRBV9 and TRBJ2-1; TRBD2 agrees at 11 bases. The ends lost 1 base at V and 8 bases at J; junction bases unmatched: 8. CDR3 size: 16 residues. The germline V gene has CDR1 SGDLS and CDR2 YYNGEE. The CDR3 nucleotides are TGTGCCAGCAGCGTATCTGTGACTAGCGGGGTAGATGAGCAGTTCTTC. Translation: CASSVSVTSGVDEQFF.

The rearrangement uses TRBV6-2 or TRBV6-3 and TRBJ2-5; no definite D call. The V and J ends lost 6 bases and 4 bases respectively, with 6 bases between them. Germline V lookup: CDR1 MNHEY, CDR2 SVGEGT. This CDR3 has 11 amino acids. The CDR3 DNA sequence: TGTGCCAGCAGCGGGTTAGAGACCCAGTACTTC. Protein: CASSGLETQYF.

This clonotype turned up a few times. The chain joins TRBV6-6 to TRBJ1-5, with D unclear. The germline gives CDR1 MNHNY, CDR2 SVGAGI (reference sequence). The CDR3 length is 15 residues. The germline V and J ends were trimmed by 7 bases and 4 bases, with 17 bases remaining between them. As DNA, the CDR3 is TGTGCCAGCAAGCCACGCGGGAGTGCGAATCAGCCCCAGCATTTT. Translated: CASKPRGSANQPQHF.

This clonotype was seen ten or more times. The genes are TRBV18 and TRBJ1-4, with D perhaps TRBD1 (5 bases). This CDR3 spans 14 amino acids. Germline lookup yields CDR1 KGHSH and CDR2 LQKENI. V lost 9 bases to trimming and J lost 0 bases, with 11 bases between them. The CDR3 region has the DNA TGTGCCAGTGGGACGGCCGCAACTAATGAAAAACTGTTTTTT. Encoded protein: CASGTAATNEKLFF.

This clonotype showed up many times. Relative to the germline gene, one junction end is altered; a read error may explain this. The J gene is TRBJ2-3, the V gene TRBV29-1, with 8 bases that match TRBD1. The CDR3 extends over 13 amino acids. Germline CDR1 and CDR2: SQVTM and ANQGSEA. CDR3 protein: CSVEDLGTGTQYF. CDR3 in DNA: TGCAGCGTTGAAGATCTAGGGACAGGTACGCAGTATTTT.

J is TRBJ1-1 and V is TRBV6-2 or TRBV6-3; 8 positions match TRBD1. Germline CDR1 is MNHEY and CDR2 is SVGEGT. With V trimmed by 2 bases and J by 5 bases, 10 bases remained unmatched. This CDR3 is built from 16 residues. CDR3 coding DNA: TGTGCCAGCAGTTACCCAAGGGGACAGGATAGGACTGAAGCTTTCTTT. Protein product: CASSYPRGQDRTEAFF.

At least ten counts were recorded for this clonotype. The rearrangement uses TRBV12-3 or TRBV12-4 and TRBJ1-2; maybe TRBD1 (5 bases). The CDR3 is 14 residues long. V gave up 6 bases and J gave up 5 bases, with 16 bases separating them. The CDR3 region has the DNA TGTGCCAGCAGCCCAGGTTTCGACAGTTATGGCTACACCTTC. Translated, it gives CASSPGFDSYGYTF.

In its sample, this clonotype was seen many times. The V and J genes are TRBV5-8 and TRBJ1-1; 12 nucleotides match TRBD1. Germline V gives CDR1 SGHTS, CDR2 YDEGEE. The CDR3 has 18 amino acids. Losses at the gene ends were 0 bases for V and 5 bases for J; bases not matched to a gene: 11. The CDR3 DNA is TGTGCCAGCAGCTTGGGATGGGACAGGGGGCCCGTGGAAACTGAAGCTTTCTTT. Translated, it gives CASSLGWDRGPVETEAFF.

This clonotype was found a few times. V is TRBV19 and J is TRBJ2-2, with D unresolved. Trimming cost V 3 bases and J 2 bases, with 7 bases left between them. This CDR3 has 14 amino acids. Germline assignment: CDR1 LNHDA and CDR2 SQIVND (reference sequence). The CDR3 is CASSIDINTGELFF. DNA of the CDR3: TGTGCCAGTAGTATTGACATTAACACCGGGGAGCTGTTTTTT. Full variable domain (outside the CDR3, taken from reference TRBV19 and TRBJ2-2): DGGITQSPKYLFRKEGQNVTLSCEQNLNHDAMYWYRQDPGQGLRLIYYSQIVNDFQKGDIAEGYSVSREKKESFPLTVTSAQKNPTAFYLCASSIDINTGELFFGEGSRLTVL.